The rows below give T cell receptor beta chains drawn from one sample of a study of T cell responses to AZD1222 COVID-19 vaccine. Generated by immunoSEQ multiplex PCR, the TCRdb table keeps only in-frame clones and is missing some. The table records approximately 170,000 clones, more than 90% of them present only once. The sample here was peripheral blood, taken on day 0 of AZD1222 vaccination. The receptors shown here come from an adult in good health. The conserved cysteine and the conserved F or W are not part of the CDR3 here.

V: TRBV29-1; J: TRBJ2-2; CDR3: SVREGLFTGELF
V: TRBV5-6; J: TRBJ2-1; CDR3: ASSLASGKGYNEQF
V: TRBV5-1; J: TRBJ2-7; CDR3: ASSLEAGASEQY
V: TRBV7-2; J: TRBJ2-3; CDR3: ASSGSAISTDTQY
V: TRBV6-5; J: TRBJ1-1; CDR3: ASRQMDSSIAEAF
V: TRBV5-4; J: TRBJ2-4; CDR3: ASSSPGQRGSIQY
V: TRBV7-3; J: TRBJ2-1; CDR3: ASSLNGNNEQF
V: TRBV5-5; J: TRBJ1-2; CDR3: ASSVLRDSYGRT
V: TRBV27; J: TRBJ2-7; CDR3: ASSRNSYEQY
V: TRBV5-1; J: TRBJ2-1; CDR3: ASSLGTSGVNEQF
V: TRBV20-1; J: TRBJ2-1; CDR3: SARPGLEQF
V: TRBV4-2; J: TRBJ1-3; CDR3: ASSPRPGTGYSGNTIY
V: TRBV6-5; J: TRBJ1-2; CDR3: ASSLQGITYGYT
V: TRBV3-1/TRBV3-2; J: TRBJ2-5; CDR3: ASSQYRETQY
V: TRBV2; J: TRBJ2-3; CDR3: ASRPTSGSTDTQY
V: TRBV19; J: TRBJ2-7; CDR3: ASSIGGGDRDYEQY
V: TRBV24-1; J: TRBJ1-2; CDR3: ATSDLGGGYT
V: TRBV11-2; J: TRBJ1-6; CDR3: ASSLTAGNFNSPLH
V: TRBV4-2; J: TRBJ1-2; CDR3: ASSQELLAGGRRRGYT
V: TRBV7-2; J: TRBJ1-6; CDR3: ASSLGLSSYNSPLH
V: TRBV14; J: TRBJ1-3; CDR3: ASSPFGTGERNTIY
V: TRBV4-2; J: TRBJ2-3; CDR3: ASSHLTDSGTQY
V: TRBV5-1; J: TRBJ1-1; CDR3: ASSWRTSGGTEAF
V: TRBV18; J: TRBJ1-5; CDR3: ASSEQGWGNQPQH
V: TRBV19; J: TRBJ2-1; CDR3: ASTPRPTNNEQF
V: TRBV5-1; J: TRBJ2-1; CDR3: ASSLDRVNEQF
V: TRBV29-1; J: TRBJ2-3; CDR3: SLLPGNLGDTQY
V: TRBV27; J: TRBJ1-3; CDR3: ASRSHAADTIY
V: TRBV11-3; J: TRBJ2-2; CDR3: ASSPGRVSRGGTGELF
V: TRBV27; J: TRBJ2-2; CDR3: ASTQAGAGTGELF
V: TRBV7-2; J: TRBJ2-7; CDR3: ASSLTGSAPYEQY
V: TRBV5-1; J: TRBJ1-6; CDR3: ASSLAGTGRSPLH
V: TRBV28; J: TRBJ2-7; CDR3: ASSLSGTGKSHEQY
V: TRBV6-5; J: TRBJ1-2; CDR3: ASNLQGRADGYT
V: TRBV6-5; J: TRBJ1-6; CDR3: ASNRQGNSPLH
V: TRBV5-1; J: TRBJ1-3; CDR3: ASSLFGGPGVSSGNTIY
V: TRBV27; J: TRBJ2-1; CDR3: ASSLLGQGAINEQF
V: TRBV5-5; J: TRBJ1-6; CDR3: ASSLAPGFVASPLH
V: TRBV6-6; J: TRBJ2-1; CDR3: ASSRTGRGNEQF
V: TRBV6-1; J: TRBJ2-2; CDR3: ASSEVAGGTGELF